These T cell receptor beta chains were read from a single sample in a study of blood T cell repertoires in COVID-19. TCRdb keeps only in-frame clones here, not all; method: immunoSEQ multiplex PCR. The sample has 130,000 to 150,000 clones; around 80% are singletons. Sequencing used peripheral blood. These receptors were obtained from a human donor in a cohort sampled during active COVID-19. Both conserved end residues are part of each CDR3. The order of the fields is clone size, J gene, V gene, D gene, CDR3 protein, CDR3 DNA. The D gene is left open where the match is weak. Rows may omit the clone size; those that give it use once, few, many or a size class.

- | TRBJ2-7 | TRBV4-2 | - | CASSQGRRYEQYF | TGTGCCAGCAGCCAAGGGCGGAGGTACGAGCAGTACTTC
- | TRBJ2-1 | TRBV30 | TRBD1 | CAWETGVHEQFF | TGTGCCTGGGAGACAGGGGTCCATGAGCAGTTCTTC
few | TRBJ2-2 | TRBV15 | TRBD2 | CATSRAPGLVNGELFF | TGTGCCACCAGCAGGGCACCGGGACTAGTAAACGGGGAGCTGTTTTTT
once | TRBJ2-5 | TRBV9 | - | CASSHREETQYF | TGTGCCAGCAGTCACAGGGAAGAGACCCAGTACTTC
few | TRBJ1-6 | TRBV9 | - | CASSVTTQRGNSPLHF | TGTGCCAGCAGCGTAACGACGCAACGAGGGAATTCACCCCTCCACTTT
once | TRBJ1-4 | TRBV5-4 | - | CASSQKTGRGEKLFF | TGTGCCAGCAGCCAAAAGACAGGCCGGGGTGAAAAACTGTTTTTT
- | TRBJ2-1 | TRBV4-2 | - | CASSPGGGAADEQFF | TGTGCCAGCAGCCCTGGTGGGGGGGCCGCGGATGAGCAGTTCTTC
- | TRBJ2-5 | TRBV6-5 | - | CASTQNGVFSQTQYF | TGTGCCAGCACCCAGAACGGCGTGTTTAGCCAGACCCAGTACTTC
- | TRBJ1-3 | TRBV6-5 | - | CASSYSTSSGNTIYF | TGTGCCAGCAGTTACTCGACTTCCTCTGGAAACACCATATATTTT
- | TRBJ2-3 | TRBV9 | TRBD2 | CASSVVVAGGDTQYF | TGTGCCAGCAGCGTAGTGGTAGCGGGGGGAGATACGCAGTATTTT
- | TRBJ2-5 | TRBV11-2 | - | CASSLDQRGTQYF | TGTGCCAGCAGCTTAGATCAGCGAGGGACCCAGTACTTC
- | TRBJ2-3 | TRBV3-1/TRBV3-2 | TRBD1 | CASSQEFCFDLGQLSAHLTDTQYF | TGTGCCAGCAGCCAAGAATTTTGTTTTGATTTGGGACAGCTCTCAGCCCACTTGACAGATACGCAGTATTTT
- | TRBJ1-5 | TRBV19 | - | CASSMWQGIDNQPQHF | TGTGCCAGTAGTATGTGGCAGGGTATCGACAATCAGCCCCAGCATTTT
- | TRBJ1-1 | TRBV19 | - | CASSRQNTEAFF | TGTGCCAGTTCCCGACAGAACACTGAAGCTTTCTTT
- | TRBJ2-3 | TRBV5-1 | TRBD1 | CASSQPPGQGTDTQYF | TGCGCCAGCAGCCAACCCCCGGGACAGGGAACGGATACGCAGTATTTT
- | TRBJ1-1 | TRBV7-9 | - | CASSLSTAVSGTEAFF | TGTGCCAGCAGCTTAAGTACCGCGGTAAGCGGAACTGAAGCTTTCTTT
once | TRBJ2-7 | TRBV27 | TRBD1 | CASSLYQGGPYEQYF | TGTGCCAGCAGTTTATACCAAGGGGGCCCTTACGAGCAGTACTTC
few | TRBJ2-2 | TRBV30 | - | CAWSSGVTGELFF | TGTGCCTGGAGTTCCGGGGTCACCGGGGAGCTGTTTTTT
- | TRBJ1-5 | TRBV5-1 | - | CASSLEGDRYQPQHF | TGCGCCAGCAGCTTGGAGGGTGACAGGTATCAGCCCCAGCATTTT
- | TRBJ2-7 | TRBV2 | TRBD1 | CASRAGQGASYEQYF | TGTGCCAGCAGGGCCGGACAGGGGGCTTCTTACGAGCAGTACTTC
- | TRBJ1-1 | TRBV7-2 | - | CASSSTSTGITEAFF | TGTGCCAGCAGCTCGACCTCTACAGGGATCACTGAAGCTTTCTTT
- | TRBJ2-7 | TRBV7-6 | TRBD1 | CASSWLPGQGVSSRAYEQYF | TGTGCCAGCAGCTGGCTTCCCGGACAGGGGGTTTCCTCCAGAGCCTACGAGCAGTACTTC
- | TRBJ2-1 | TRBV3-1/TRBV3-2 | - | CASSRGGAPQNEQFF | TGTGCCAGCAGCCGAGGGGGGGCCCCCCAGAATGAGCAGTTCTTC
- | TRBJ1-2 | TRBV6-6 | - | CASERAYGYTF | TGTGCCAGCGAGCGGGCCTATGGCTACACCTTC
- | TRBJ2-5 | TRBV5-4 | TRBD1 | CASSARAGGQETQYF | TGTGCCAGCAGCGCGAGGGCAGGGGGACAAGAGACCCAGTACTTC
many | TRBJ1-1 | TRBV23-1 | - | CASSHKGIGTEAFF | TGCGCCAGCAGTCACAAGGGGATCGGCACTGAAGCTTTCTTT
- | TRBJ2-7 | TRBV30 | TRBD1 | CAWTIGTGYEQYF | TGTGCCTGGACTATCGGGACAGGCTACGAGCAGTACTTC
once | TRBJ2-2 | TRBV7-8 | TRBD2 | CASSFLTSGGNTGELFF | TGTGCCAGCAGCTTCTTGACTAGCGGGGGGAACACCGGGGAGCTGTTTTTT
- | TRBJ2-1 | TRBV4-1 | TRBD2 | CASSQGPGLGDNEQFF | TGCGCCAGCAGCCAAGGACCGGGACTAGGGGATAATGAGCAGTTCTTC
once | TRBJ2-5 | TRBV29-1 | - | CSVDGAAQETQYF | TGCAGCGTTGATGGTGCGGCACAAGAGACCCAGTACTTC
few | TRBJ1-6 | TRBV6-5 | - | CATRRSGSPLHF | TGTGCCACCCGGAGGTCGGGTTCACCCCTCCACTTT
- | TRBJ1-2 | TRBV10-3 | - | CAISEGLNYGYTF | TGTGCCATCAGTGAGGGGCTCAACTATGGCTACACCTTC
- | TRBJ1-2 | TRBV28 | - | CASRFQGLANYGYTF | TGTGCCAGCCGATTTCAGGGGTTAGCTAACTATGGCTACACCTTC
once | TRBJ2-1 | TRBV30 | - | CAWSIIYNEQFF | TGTGCCTGGAGTATAATCTACAATGAGCAGTTCTTC
many | TRBJ1-2 | TRBV6-4 | TRBD1 | CASSDSETGISGYTF | TGTGCCAGCAGTGACTCTGAGACAGGGATTAGTGGGTACACCTTC
once | TRBJ2-7 | TRBV5-4 | - | CASSLAAGSLDEQYF | TGTGCCAGCAGCTTGGCCGCGGGGTCTTTAGACGAGCAGTACTTC
once | TRBJ2-7 | TRBV7-7 | - | CASSPGFNPHEQYF | TGTGCTAGCAGCCCAGGGTTTAATCCCCACGAGCAGTACTTC
- | TRBJ2-5 | TRBV4-1 | TRBD2 | CASSPGTSGAETQYF | TGCGCCAGCAGCCCCGGGACTAGCGGGGCAGAGACCCAGTACTTC
- | TRBJ2-1 | TRBV19 | TRBD1 | CATTPGKGARPNEQFF | TGTGCCACTACCCCAGGGAAGGGGGCGAGGCCAAATGAGCAGTTCTTC
- | TRBJ1-2 | TRBV30 | TRBD1 | CAWSSTGNGYTF | TGTGCCTGGAGTTCGACAGGGAATGGCTACACCTTC
- | TRBJ2-2 | TRBV5-4 | - | CASSPGLRETGELFF | TGTGCCAGCAGCCCCGGGTTAAGGGAGACCGGGGAGCTGTTTTTT
- | TRBJ1-4 | TRBV4-3 | TRBD1 | CASSHFIQGLNEKLFF | TGCGCCAGCAGCCACTTTATACAGGGGCTTAATGAAAAACTGTTTTTT
- | TRBJ1-1 | TRBV5-1 | - | CASSLERSGTEAFF | TGCGCCAGCAGCTTGGAACGGTCGGGCACTGAAGCTTTCTTT
once | TRBJ1-2 | TRBV2 | - | CASSTRTAGGYTF | TGTGCCAGCAGCACCCGGACAGCCGGTGGCTACACCTTC
- | TRBJ1-5 | TRBV4-1 | - | CASSPDINQPQHF | TGCGCCAGCAGCCCGGACATCAATCAGCCCCAGCATTTT
- | TRBJ1-5 | TRBV28 | TRBD1 | CASSPNRGQRGNQPQHF | TGTGCCAGCAGTCCGAACAGGGGGCAACGTGGCAATCAGCCCCAGCATTTT
- | TRBJ2-7 | TRBV18 | TRBD2 | CASSPVGLAGTYEQYF | TGTGCCAGCTCACCGGTCGGACTAGCGGGAACCTACGAGCAGTACTTC
- | TRBJ2-3 | TRBV11-1 | - | CASSSDRLQGDTQYF | TGTGCCAGCAGCTCAGACAGACTCCAGGGAGATACGCAGTATTTT
- | TRBJ1-5 | TRBV7-9 | - | CASSPRGGMDQPQHF | TGTGCCAGCAGCCCCCGGGGAGGGATGGATCAGCCCCAGCATTTT
- | TRBJ2-1 | TRBV2 | TRBD2 | CASRAARGGGAVEQFF | TGTGCCAGCAGGGCCGCTCGGGGCGGGGGGGCCGTTGAGCAGTTCTTC
- | TRBJ1-5 | TRBV6-6 | - | CASSYAGRGQPQHF | TGTGCCAGCAGTTACGCGGGCCGGGGTCAGCCCCAGCATTTT
- | TRBJ2-1 | TRBV7-8 | - | CASSPGGQSKQFF | TGTGCCAGCAGCCCCGGCGGGCAGTCAAAGCAGTTCTTC
- | TRBJ2-7 | TRBV5-4 | - | CASSSGEGGDYEQYF | TGTGCCAGCAGCTCAGGGGAAGGTGGGGACTACGAGCAGTACTTC
- | TRBJ2-1 | TRBV7-2 | TRBD1 | CASSLGDSKNEQFF | TGTGCCAGCAGCTTAGGGGACAGTAAAAATGAGCAGTTCTTC
- | TRBJ1-2 | TRBV15 | - | CATSRDLVNYGYTF | TGTGCCACCAGCAGAGATCTAGTGAACTATGGCTACACCTTC
- | TRBJ1-1 | TRBV6-5 | - | CASSYNGGTDEAFF | TGTGCCAGCAGTTACAATGGGGGGACGGATGAAGCTTTCTTT